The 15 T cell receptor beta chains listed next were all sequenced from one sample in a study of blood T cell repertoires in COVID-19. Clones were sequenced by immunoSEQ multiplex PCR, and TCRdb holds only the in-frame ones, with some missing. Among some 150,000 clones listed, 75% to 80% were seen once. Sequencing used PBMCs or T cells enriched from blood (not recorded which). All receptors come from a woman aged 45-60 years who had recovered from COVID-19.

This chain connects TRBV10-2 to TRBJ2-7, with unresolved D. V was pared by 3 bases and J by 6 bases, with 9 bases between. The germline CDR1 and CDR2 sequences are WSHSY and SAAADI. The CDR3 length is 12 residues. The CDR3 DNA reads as TGCGCCAGCAGTGATCTGGCCCCCGAGCAGTACTTC. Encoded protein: CASSDLAPEQYF.

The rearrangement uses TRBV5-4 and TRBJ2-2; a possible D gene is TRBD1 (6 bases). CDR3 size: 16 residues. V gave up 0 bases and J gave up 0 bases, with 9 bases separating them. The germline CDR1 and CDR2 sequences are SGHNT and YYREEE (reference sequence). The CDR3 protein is CASSLAGTPNTGELFF. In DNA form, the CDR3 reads TGTGCCAGCAGCTTGGCCGGGACACCGAACACCGGGGAGCTGTTTTTT. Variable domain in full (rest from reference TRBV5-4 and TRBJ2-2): ETGVTQSPTHLIKTRGQQVTLRCSSQSGHNTVSWYQQALGQGPQFIFQYYREEENGRGNFPPRFSGLQFPNYSSELNVNALELDDSALYLCASSLAGTPNTGELFFGEGSRLTVL.

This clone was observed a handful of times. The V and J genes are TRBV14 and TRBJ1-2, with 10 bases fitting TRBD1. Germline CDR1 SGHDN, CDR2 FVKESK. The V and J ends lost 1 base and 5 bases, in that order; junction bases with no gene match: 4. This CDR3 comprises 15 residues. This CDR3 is CASSQGQGAWYGYTF. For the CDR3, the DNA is TGTGCCAGCAGCCAAGGACAGGGGGCTTGGTATGGCTACACCTTC.

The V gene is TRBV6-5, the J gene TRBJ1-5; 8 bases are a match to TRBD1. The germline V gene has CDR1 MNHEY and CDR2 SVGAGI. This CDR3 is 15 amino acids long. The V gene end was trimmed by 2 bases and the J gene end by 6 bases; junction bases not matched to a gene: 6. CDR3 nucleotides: TGTGCCAGCAGTTACCGGACAGGGCAGGGTCAGCCCCAGCATTTT. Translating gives CASSYRTGQGQPQHF.

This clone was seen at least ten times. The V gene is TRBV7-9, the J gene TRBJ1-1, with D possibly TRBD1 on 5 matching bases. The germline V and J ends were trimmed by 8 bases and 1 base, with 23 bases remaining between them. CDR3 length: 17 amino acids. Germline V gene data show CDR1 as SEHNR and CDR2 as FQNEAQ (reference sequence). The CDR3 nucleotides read TGTGCCAGCGGGGAGGAGTTCGGTTTCGGGGCGAACACTGAAGCTTTCTTT. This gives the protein CASGEEFGFGANTEAFF.

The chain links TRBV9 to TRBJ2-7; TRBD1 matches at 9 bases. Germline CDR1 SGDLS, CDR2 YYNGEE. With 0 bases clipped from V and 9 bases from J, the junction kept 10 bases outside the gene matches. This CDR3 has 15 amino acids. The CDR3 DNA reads TGTGCCAGCAGCGTAGAGGGACAGGGTCAAGGGGGGCAGTACTTC. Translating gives CASSVEGQGQGGQYF.

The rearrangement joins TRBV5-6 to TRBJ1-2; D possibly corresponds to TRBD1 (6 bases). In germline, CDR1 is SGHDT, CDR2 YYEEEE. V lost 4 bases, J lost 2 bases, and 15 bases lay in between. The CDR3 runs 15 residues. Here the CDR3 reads CASSRTLRGNYGYTF. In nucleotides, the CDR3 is TGTGCCAGCAGCCGTACCTTAAGGGGGAACTATGGCTACACCTTC.

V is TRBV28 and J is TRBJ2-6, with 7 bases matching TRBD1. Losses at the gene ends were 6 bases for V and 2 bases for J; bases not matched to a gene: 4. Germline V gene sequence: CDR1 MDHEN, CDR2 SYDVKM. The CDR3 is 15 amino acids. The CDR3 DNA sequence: TGTGCCAGCAGCACGAGGGGGCCTGGGGCCAACGTCCTGACTTTC. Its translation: CASSTRGPGANVLTF.

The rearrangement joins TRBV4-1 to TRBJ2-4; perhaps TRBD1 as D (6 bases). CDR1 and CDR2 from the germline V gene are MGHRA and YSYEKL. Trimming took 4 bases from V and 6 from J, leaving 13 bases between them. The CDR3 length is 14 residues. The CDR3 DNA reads TGCGCCAGCAGCCGCGGACAGAGGGGAAACATTCAGTACTTC. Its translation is CASSRGQRGNIQYF.

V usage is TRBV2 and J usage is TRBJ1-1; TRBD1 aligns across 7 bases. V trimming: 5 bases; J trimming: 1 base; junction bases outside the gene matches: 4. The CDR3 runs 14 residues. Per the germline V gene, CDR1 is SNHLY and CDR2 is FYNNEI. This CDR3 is CASSPRTGNTEAFF. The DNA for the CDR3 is TGTGCCAGCAGTCCAAGGACAGGGAACACTGAAGCTTTCTTT.

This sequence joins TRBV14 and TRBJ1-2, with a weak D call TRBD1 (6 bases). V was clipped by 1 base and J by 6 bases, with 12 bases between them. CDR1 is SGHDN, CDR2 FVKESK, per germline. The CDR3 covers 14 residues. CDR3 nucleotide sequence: TGTGCCAGCAGCCAAGGAGTGGCAGGGGATGGCTACACCTTC. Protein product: CASSQGVAGDGYTF. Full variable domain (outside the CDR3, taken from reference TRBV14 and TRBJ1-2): EAGVTQFPSHSVIEKGQTVTLRCDPISGHDNLYWYRRVMGKEIKFLLHFVKESKQDESGMPNNRFLAERTGGTYSTLKVQPAELEDSGVYFCASSQGVAGDGYTFGSGTRLTVV.

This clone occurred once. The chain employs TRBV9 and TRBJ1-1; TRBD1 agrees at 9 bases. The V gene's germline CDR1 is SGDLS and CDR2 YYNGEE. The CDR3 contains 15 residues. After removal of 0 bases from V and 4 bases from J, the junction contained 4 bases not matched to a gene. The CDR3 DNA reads TGTGCCAGCAGCGTAGCCGGGACAGGGTTCACTGAAGCTTTCTTT. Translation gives CASSVAGTGFTEAFF.

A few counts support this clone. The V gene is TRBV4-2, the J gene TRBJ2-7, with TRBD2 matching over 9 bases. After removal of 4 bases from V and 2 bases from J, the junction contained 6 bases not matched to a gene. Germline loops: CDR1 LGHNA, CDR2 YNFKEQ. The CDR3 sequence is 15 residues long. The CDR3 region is CASSPSSGDAYEQYF. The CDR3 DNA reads TGTGCCAGCAGCCCCTCTAGCGGGGACGCCTACGAGCAGTACTTC.

In nucleotides, the CDR3 is TGTGCCAGCTCGGACAGCCACTTTGGCTACACCTTC. Protein: CASSDSHFGYTF. The chain has TRBV6-5 and TRBJ1-2; tentatively, D is TRBD1 (6 bases). The CDR3 extends over 12 amino acids. V dropped 8 bases and J dropped 7 bases, with 14 bases sitting between them. Germline V gene data show CDR1 as MNHEY and CDR2 as SVGAGI.

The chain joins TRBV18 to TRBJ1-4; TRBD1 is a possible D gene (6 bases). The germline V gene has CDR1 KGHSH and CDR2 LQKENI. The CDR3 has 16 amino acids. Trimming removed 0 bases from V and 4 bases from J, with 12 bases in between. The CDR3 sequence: CASSPPVQGLNEKLFF. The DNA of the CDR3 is TGTGCCAGCTCACCACCGGTACAGGGCCTTAATGAAAAACTGTTTTTT.